One and the same sample provided the 29 T cell receptor beta chains below, sequenced in a study of response to subunit inactivated influenza vaccine. TCRdb passed the RT-PCR reads through MiXCR, listing each CDR3 protein once. In the table there are roughly 780,000 distinct CDR3 sequences, 15% to 20% of which are singletons. Sequenced here: PBMCs from blood, sampled less than 6 days after vaccination. The receptors come from a middle-aged man who received an inactivated influenza vaccine.

This clonotype was observed a handful of times. The chain is built from TRBV7-9 and TRBJ2-1; 12 bases match TRBD2. Germline V gives CDR1 SEHNR, CDR2 FQNEAQ (reference sequence). V shed 4 bases, J shed 8 bases, and the junction held 6 bases outside the gene matches. This CDR3 region has 15 residues. CDR3: CASSSRTSGTHEQFF. The CDR3 DNA reads TGTGCCAGCAGCTCTCGGACTAGCGGGACACATGAGCAGTTCTTC.

Concerning this clonotype itself: At one end, the junction sequence differs from germline, possibly due to a read error. Here the CDR3 DNA reads TGTGCTAGCAGCTCAACTAGCGGGGGCCAGGGAGGTGAGCAGTTCTTC. Amino acid sequence: CASSSTSGGQGGEQFF. The rearrangement links TRBV7-7 to TRBJ2-1, with 11 bases that match TRBD2. The CDR3 runs to 16 residues. Germline loops: CDR1 SSHAT, CDR2 FNYEAQ (reference sequence).

This clonotype has more than one count but fewer than ten. The CDR3 DNA reads TGTGCCACCAGTGATCCCCCTGGGGTCTTCAATCAGCCCCAGCATTTT. It specifies CATSDPPGVFNQPQHF. This sequence joins TRBV24-1 and TRBJ1-5; D remains ambiguous. CDR1 and CDR2 (germline): KGHDR, SFDVKD. The CDR3 sequence is 16 residues long. V gave up 3 bases and J gave up 3 bases, with 14 bases separating them.

The sample holds a few counts of this clonotype. The rearrangement joins TRBV11-2 to TRBJ1-5, with D maybe TRBD1 (6 bases). From germline, CDR1 is SGHAT and CDR2 FQNNGV. The CDR3 runs to 18 residues. V was pared by 2 bases and J by 0 bases, with 17 bases between. CDR3 sequence (DNA): TGTGCCAGCAGCTTATCTGAGGCAGGGGCGTATAGCAATCAGCCCCAGCATTTT. This gives the protein CASSLSEAGAYSNQPQHF.

The chain has TRBV6-5 and TRBJ2-1; TRBD2 is a possible D gene (7 bases). The CDR3 runs to 15 residues. V was pared by 0 bases and J by 9 bases, with 15 bases between. Germline V gene lookup returns CDR1 MNHEY and CDR2 SVGAGI. This CDR3 is CASSYSAGAQSEQFF. The CDR3 DNA reads TGTGCCAGCAGTTACTCCGCGGGGGCCCAAAGTGAGCAGTTCTTC.

This clonotype has more than one count but fewer than ten. V usage is TRBV5-1 and J usage is TRBJ2-6; weak D call: TRBD2 (5 bases). The V end was cut by 5 bases, the J end by 0 bases, with 15 bases between. CDR3 length: 17 amino acids. Germline CDR1 is SGHRS and CDR2 is YFSETQ. This chain's CDR3 is CASRNPGSLSGANVLTF. CDR3 sequence (DNA): TGCGCCAGCAGAAACCCGGGATCCCTCTCTGGGGCCAACGTCCTGACTTTC.

There are a few counts of this clonotype. This rearrangement joins TRBV9 to TRBJ1-1; D remains unclear. V lost 3 bases to trimming and J lost 6 bases, with 9 bases between them. This CDR3 has 12 amino acids. Germline CDR1 reads SGDLS; CDR2 reads YYNGEE. Here the CDR3 reads CASSDRDPEAFF. The DNA for the CDR3 is TGTGCCAGCAGCGATCGTGATCCTGAAGCTTTCTTT.

This clonotype has more than one count but fewer than ten. This chain connects TRBV7-9 to TRBJ1-1, with TRBD1 matching 9 bases. Germline values: CDR1 SEHNR, CDR2 FQNEAQ (reference sequence). This CDR3 region has 16 residues. V gave up 4 bases and J gave up 1 base; unmatched junction bases: 7. The CDR3: CASSSTRTGANTEAFF. The DNA of the CDR3 is TGTGCCAGCAGCTCGACGCGGACAGGGGCGAACACTGAAGCTTTCTTT.

This clonotype is a singleton in its sample. This chain uses TRBV4-2 with TRBJ2-2; D is perhaps TRBD1 (7 bases). The germline V and J ends were trimmed by 3 bases and 3 bases, with 11 bases remaining between them. Germline V gene sequence: CDR1 LGHNA, CDR2 YNFKEQ. The CDR3 has 15 amino acids. CDR3 DNA: TGTGCCAGCAGCCACCAGGGGGGCGACACCGGGGAGCTGTTTTTT. It yields the protein CASSHQGGDTGELFF.

V is TRBV7-2 and J is TRBJ2-4; TRBD2 might be the D (6 bases). Germline CDR1 and CDR2: SGHTA and FQGNSA. Trimming cost V 3 bases and J 1 base, with 16 bases left between them. The CDR3 extends over 17 amino acids. CDR3 nucleotide sequence: TGTGCCAGCAGCTTGTCTCGGGGGTTTGGCGCCAAAAACATTCAGTACTTC. This gives the protein CASSLSRGFGAKNIQYF.

The rearrangement joins TRBV5-5 to TRBJ2-7; 7 nucleotides agree with TRBD1. Trimming cost V 3 bases and J 4 bases; bases outside gene matches: 10. The CDR3 contains 15 residues. CDR1 SGHKS and CDR2 YYEKEE come from the germline V gene (reference sequence). Written as DNA, the CDR3 is TGTGCCAGCAGCTATAGGACAGGTGGTCAGTACGAGCAGTACTTC. As protein: CASSYRTGGQYEQYF.

This clonotype has just a few counts. The rearrangement joins TRBV6-1 to TRBJ2-7; 7 bases fit TRBD2. Per the germline V gene, CDR1 is MNHNS and CDR2 is SASEGT. The CDR3 has 14 amino acids. The V and J ends lost 7 bases and 2 bases, in that order; junction bases with no gene match: 8. The CDR3 sequence is CASTRDYTPYEQYF. The CDR3 DNA reads as TGTGCCAGCACTAGGGACTATACACCCTACGAGCAGTACTTC.

This clonotype occurred a few times. The chain links TRBV20-1 to TRBJ2-1; 8 bases line up with TRBD2. V shed 2 bases and J 3 bases; nucleotides not matched to a gene: 9. Germline V gene lookup returns CDR1 DFQATT and CDR2 SNEGSKA (reference sequence). This CDR3 is built from 16 residues. The CDR3 sequence is CSARPIAGSYYNEQFF. In DNA, the CDR3 is TGCAGTGCTAGACCCATAGCGGGAAGTTACTACAATGAGCAGTTCTTC.

This clonotype was counted at least ten times. The V call is TRBV12-3 or TRBV12-4, the J call TRBJ1-1; D unclear. V shed 6 bases and J shed 1 base, with 6 bases lying between them. The CDR3 has 12 residues. CDR3 region: CASSPANTEAFF. The DNA for the CDR3 is TGTGCCAGCAGCCCGGCGAACACTGAAGCTTTCTTT.

The DNA for the CDR3 is TGCGCCAGCAGCCTCGGACAGGGTATTAGGAACACCATATATTTT. Encoded protein: CASSLGQGIRNTIYF. The rearrangement uses TRBV5-1 and TRBJ1-3, with TRBD1 matching 8 bases. Trimming at V came to 4 bases and at J to 7 bases, leaving 10 bases not matched to a gene. The V gene's germline CDR1 is SGHRS and CDR2 YFSETQ. This CDR3 is built from 15 residues. The variable domain in full, with the rest retrieved from reference TRBV5-1 and TRBJ1-3, is KAGVTQTPRYLIKTRGQQVTLSCSPISGHRSVSWYQQTPGQGLQFLFEYFSETQRNKGNFPGRFSGRQFSNSRSEMNVSTLELGDSALYLCASSLGQGIRNTIYFGEGSWLTVV.

The rearrangement uses TRBV7-8 and TRBJ2-5; D uncertain. CDR3 size: 15 residues. Germline CDR1 reads SGHVS; CDR2 reads FQNEAQ. V shed 0 bases and J shed 1 base, with 9 bases lying between them. The CDR3 DNA reads as TGTGCCAGCAGCTTAGCGGTCAAGAGCCAAGAGACCCAGTACTTC. Its translation is CASSLAVKSQETQYF.

V is TRBV12-3 or TRBV12-4 and J is TRBJ1-5, with 7 bases fitting TRBD1. With V trimmed by 4 bases and J by 2 bases, 5 bases remained unmatched. CDR3 size: 15 residues. Here the CDR3 reads CASSSLGQGNQPQHF. For the CDR3, the DNA is TGTGCCAGCAGTTCGCTTGGACAGGGCAATCAGCCCCAGCATTTT.

J is TRBJ2-7 and V is TRBV10-3; D perhaps matches TRBD1 (7 bases). This CDR3 is built from 15 residues. Trimming removed 4 bases at V and 3 bases at J, with 16 bases between. The germline gives CDR1 ENHRY, CDR2 SYGVKD. The CDR3 protein is CAISAQGGLNYEQYF. DNA for the CDR3: TGTGCCATCAGTGCCCAGGGGGGACTCAACTACGAGCAGTACTTC.

This clonotype appeared a few times. The gene calls are TRBV10-3 and TRBJ2-3, with 8 bases identical to TRBD2. Germline V gives CDR1 ENHRY, CDR2 SYGVKD. CDR3 length: 13 amino acids. V lost 6 bases, J lost 9 bases, and 8 bases stayed unmatched. CDR3 amino acids: CAISPNSGDTQYF. The CDR3 DNA reads TGTGCCATCAGCCCGAATAGCGGGGACACGCAGTATTTT.

This clonotype was detected a few times. The chain employs TRBV20-1 and TRBJ2-4, with D perhaps matching TRBD1 (6 bases). Trimming took off 5 bases at V and 3 bases at J, with 17 bases between the two ends. CDR1 is DFQATT, CDR2 SNEGSKA, per germline (reference sequence). The length of the CDR3 is 15 residues. The CDR3 DNA sequence: TGCAGTGCTCCAAGAGCAGGGGTTGGCAAAAACATTCAGTACTTC. The encoded protein is CSAPRAGVGKNIQYF.

The chain joins TRBV6-5 to TRBJ1-6; 8 bases fit TRBD1. Germline values: CDR1 MNHEY, CDR2 SVGAGI. V was clipped by 5 bases and J by 9 bases; unmatched bases: 6. This CDR3 has 14 amino acids. Here the CDR3 DNA reads TGTGCCAGCAGTAACGGACAGGGAGGTTCACCCCTCCACTTT. This gives the protein CASSNGQGGSPLHF.

In its sample, this clonotype was seen many times. V and J are TRBV4-2 and TRBJ1-2; D gene unclear. Germline values: CDR1 LGHNA, CDR2 YNFKEQ. The CDR3 runs 11 residues. V was clipped by 2 bases and J by 4 bases, with 2 bases between them. The CDR3 nucleotides read TGTGCCAGCAGCCAAACCTATGGCTACACCTTC. Translated, it gives CASSQTYGYTF.

This clonotype was counted ten times or more. CDR3 nucleotide sequence: TGCAGTGCTAGAGTTGGGGGGGATTATAGCAATCAGCCCCAGCATTTT. Its translation is CSARVGGDYSNQPQHF. The rearrangement joins TRBV20-1 to TRBJ1-5, with D possibly matching TRBD1 (5 bases). Deletions cut 1 base from V and 0 bases from J, with 13 bases between. CDR1 is DFQATT, CDR2 SNEGSKA, per germline (reference sequence). The CDR3 has 16 residues.

The V and J genes are TRBV19 and TRBJ2-7; 7 bases map to TRBD1. V dropped 1 base and J dropped 3; count of bases not matched to a gene: 9. Looked up from germline, CDR1 is LNHDA and CDR2 is SQIVND (reference sequence). This CDR3 is built from 16 residues. The CDR3 loop reads CASSIAPRTGLYEQYF. The CDR3 DNA sequence: TGTGCCAGTAGTATAGCCCCCCGGACAGGACTCTACGAGCAGTACTTC.

This clonotype was detected only a few times. The V and J genes are TRBV7-3 and TRBJ2-1, with 7 bases aligning to TRBD1. This CDR3 comprises 14 residues. Germline lookup yields CDR1 SGHTA and CDR2 FQGTGA. J lost 6 bases, V lost 5 bases, and 7 bases had no gene match. The CDR3 loop reads CASSKSGQINEQFF. The CDR3 nucleotides are TGTGCCAGCAGCAAGTCGGGACAGATCAATGAGCAGTTCTTC.

This clonotype was detected many times. The rearrangement uses TRBV5-1 and TRBJ2-1; 8 nucleotides line up with TRBD2. In germline, CDR1 is SGHRS, CDR2 YFSETQ. The CDR3 runs 15 residues. V shed 2 bases, J shed 5 bases, and the junction held 6 bases outside the gene matches. CDR3 sequence reads: CASSLASGGDNEQFF. CDR3 DNA: TGCGCCAGCAGCTTAGCCAGCGGGGGAGACAATGAGCAGTTCTTC.

V usage is TRBV7-9 and J usage is TRBJ2-1; possibly TRBD1 for D (5 bases). The CDR3 runs 15 residues. V dropped 7 bases and J dropped 9 bases, with 22 bases sitting between them. Germline lookup yields CDR1 SEHNR and CDR2 FQNEAQ (reference sequence). CDR3 sequence reads: CASIKSGVGAGEQFF. For the CDR3, the DNA is TGTGCCAGCATCAAGTCCGGTGTAGGGGCCGGTGAGCAGTTCTTC. The variable domain in full, completed from reference TRBV7-9 and TRBJ2-1, reads DTGVSQNPRHKITKRGQNVTFRCDPISEHNRLYWYRQTLGQGPEFLTYFQNEAQLEKSRLLSDRFSAERPKGSFSTLEIQRTEQGDSAMYLCASIKSGVGAGEQFFGPGTRLTVL.

The gene calls are TRBV12-3 or TRBV12-4 and TRBJ2-4; 10 bases are shared with TRBD1. The CDR3 totals 15 residues. The trim removed 7 bases at V and 4 bases at J, leaving 7 bases unmatched. The CDR3 region is CASTWTGGRKNIQYF. CDR3 nucleotide sequence: TGTGCCAGCACTTGGACAGGGGGTCGGAAAAACATTCAGTACTTC.

This clonotype appeared a few times. The V gene is TRBV24-1, the J gene TRBJ2-1; 9 bases agree with TRBD2. This CDR3 contains 17 residues. V lost 2 bases, J lost 6 bases, and 10 bases stayed unmatched. Germline V lookup: CDR1 KGHDR, CDR2 SFDVKD. The chain's CDR3 is CATSDSPFAGGFNEQFF. DNA for the CDR3: TGTGCCACCAGTGATTCCCCGTTCGCGGGAGGGTTCAATGAGCAGTTCTTC.